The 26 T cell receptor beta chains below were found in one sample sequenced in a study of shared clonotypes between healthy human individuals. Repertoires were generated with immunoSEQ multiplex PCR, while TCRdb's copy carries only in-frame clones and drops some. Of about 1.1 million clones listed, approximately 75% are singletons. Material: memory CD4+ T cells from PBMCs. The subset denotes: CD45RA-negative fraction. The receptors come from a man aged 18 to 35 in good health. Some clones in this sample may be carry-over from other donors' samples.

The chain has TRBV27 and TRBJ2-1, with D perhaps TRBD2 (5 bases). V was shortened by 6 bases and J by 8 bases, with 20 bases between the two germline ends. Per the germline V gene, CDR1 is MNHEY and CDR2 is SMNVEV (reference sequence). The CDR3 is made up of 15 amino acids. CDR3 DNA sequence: TGTGCCAGCAGCTTGGTGGGAGCTCAGGTCTATGAGCAGTTCTTC. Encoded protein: CASSLVGAQVYEQFF.

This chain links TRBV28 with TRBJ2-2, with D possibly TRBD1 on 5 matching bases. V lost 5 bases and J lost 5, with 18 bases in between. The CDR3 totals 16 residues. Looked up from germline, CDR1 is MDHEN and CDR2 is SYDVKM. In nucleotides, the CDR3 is TGTGCCAGCAGTGCCCTAGTTCCCAAGGGGACCGGGGAGCTGTTTTTT. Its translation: CASSALVPKGTGELFF.

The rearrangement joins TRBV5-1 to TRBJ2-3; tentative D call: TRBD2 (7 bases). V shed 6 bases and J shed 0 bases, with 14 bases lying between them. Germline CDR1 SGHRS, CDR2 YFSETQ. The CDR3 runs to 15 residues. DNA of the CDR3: TGCGCCAGCACTTTCGGGGGGCCAAGCACAGATACGCAGTATTTT. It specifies CASTFGGPSTDTQYF.

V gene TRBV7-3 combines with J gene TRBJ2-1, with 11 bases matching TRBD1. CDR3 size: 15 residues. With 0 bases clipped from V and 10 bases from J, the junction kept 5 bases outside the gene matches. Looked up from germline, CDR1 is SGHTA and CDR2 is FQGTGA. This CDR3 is CASSLTRTGGVEQFF. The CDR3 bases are TGTGCCAGCAGCTTAACCCGGACAGGGGGCGTGGAGCAGTTCTTC.

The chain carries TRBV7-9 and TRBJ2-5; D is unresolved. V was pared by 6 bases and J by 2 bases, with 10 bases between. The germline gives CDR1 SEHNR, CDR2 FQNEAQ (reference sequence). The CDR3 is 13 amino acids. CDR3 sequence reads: CASRPGRQETQYF. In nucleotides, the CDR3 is TGTGCCAGCAGACCCGGACGGCAAGAGACCCAGTACTTC.

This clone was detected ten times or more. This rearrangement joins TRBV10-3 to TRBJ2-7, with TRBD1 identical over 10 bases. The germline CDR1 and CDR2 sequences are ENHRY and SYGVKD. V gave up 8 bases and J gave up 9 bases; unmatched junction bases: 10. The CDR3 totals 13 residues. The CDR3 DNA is TGTGCCATCGGAGGGGGACAGGGGAGGTGGCAGTACTTC. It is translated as CAIGGGQGRWQYF.

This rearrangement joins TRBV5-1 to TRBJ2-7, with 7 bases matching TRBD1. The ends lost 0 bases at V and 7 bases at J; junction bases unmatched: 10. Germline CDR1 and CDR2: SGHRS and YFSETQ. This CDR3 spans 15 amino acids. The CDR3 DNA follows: TGCGCCAGCAGCTTGGTGGGGACAGACCCCCTAGAGCAGTACTTC. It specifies CASSLVGTDPLEQYF.

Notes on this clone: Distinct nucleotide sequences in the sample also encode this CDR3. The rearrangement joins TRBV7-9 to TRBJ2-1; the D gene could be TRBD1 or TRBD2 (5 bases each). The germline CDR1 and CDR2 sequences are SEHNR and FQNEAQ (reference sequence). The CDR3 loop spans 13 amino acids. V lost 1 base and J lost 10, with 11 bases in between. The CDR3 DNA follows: TGTGCCAGCAGCTTAGACGGGACGGCAGAGCAGTTCTTC. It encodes CASSLDGTAEQFF.

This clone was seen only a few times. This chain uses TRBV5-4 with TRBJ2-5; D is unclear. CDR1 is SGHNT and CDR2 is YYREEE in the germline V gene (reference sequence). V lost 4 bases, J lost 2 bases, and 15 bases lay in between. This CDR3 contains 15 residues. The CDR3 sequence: CASSEVRSQQETQYF. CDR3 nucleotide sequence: TGTGCCAGCAGCGAGGTTAGGTCCCAGCAAGAGACCCAGTACTTC.

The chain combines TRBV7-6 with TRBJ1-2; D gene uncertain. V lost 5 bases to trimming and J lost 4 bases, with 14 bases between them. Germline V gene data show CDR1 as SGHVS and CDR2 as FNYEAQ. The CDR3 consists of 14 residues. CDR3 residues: CASSVSRKTYGYTF. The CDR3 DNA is TGTGCCAGCAGCGTATCTCGAAAGACCTATGGCTACACCTTC.

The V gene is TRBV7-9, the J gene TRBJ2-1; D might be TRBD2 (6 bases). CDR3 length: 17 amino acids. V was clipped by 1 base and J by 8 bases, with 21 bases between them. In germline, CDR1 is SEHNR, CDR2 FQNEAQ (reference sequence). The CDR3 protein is CASSLGRGILRPDEQFF. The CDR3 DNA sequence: TGTGCCAGCAGCTTAGGGAGGGGTATCCTACGTCCGGATGAGCAGTTCTTC.

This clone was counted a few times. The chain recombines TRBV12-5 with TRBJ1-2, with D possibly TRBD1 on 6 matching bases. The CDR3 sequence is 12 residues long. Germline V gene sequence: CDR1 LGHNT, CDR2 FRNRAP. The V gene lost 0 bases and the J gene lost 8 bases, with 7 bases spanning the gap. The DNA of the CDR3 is TGTGCTAGTGGTTTGGTACAGGGCGGCTACACCTTC. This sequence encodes CASGLVQGGYTF.

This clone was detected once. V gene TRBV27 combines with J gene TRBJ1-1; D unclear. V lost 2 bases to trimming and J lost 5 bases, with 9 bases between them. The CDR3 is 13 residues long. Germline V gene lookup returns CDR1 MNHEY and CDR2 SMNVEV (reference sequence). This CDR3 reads CASSLNTETEAFF. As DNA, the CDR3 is TGTGCCAGCAGTTTAAACACAGAGACTGAAGCTTTCTTT.

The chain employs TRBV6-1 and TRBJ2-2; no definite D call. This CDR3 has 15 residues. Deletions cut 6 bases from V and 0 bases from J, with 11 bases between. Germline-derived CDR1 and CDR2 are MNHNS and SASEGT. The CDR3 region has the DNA TGTGCCAGCAGACCGGACGGATCGAACACCGGGGAGCTGTTTTTT. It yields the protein CASRPDGSNTGELFF.

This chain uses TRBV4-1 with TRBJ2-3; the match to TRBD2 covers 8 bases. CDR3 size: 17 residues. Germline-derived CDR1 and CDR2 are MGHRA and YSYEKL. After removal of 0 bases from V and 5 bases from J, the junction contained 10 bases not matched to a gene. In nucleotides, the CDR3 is TGCGCCAGCAGCCAAGATTGGGGCGCGGGAGGCCGAGATACGCAGTATTTT. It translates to CASSQDWGAGGRDTQYF.

In DNA, the CDR3 is TGTGCCACCGCCGTTGGGGGCGCAGAGACCCAGTACTTC. Its protein is CATAVGGAETQYF. The chain couples TRBV6-1 to TRBJ2-5; maybe TRBD1 (6 bases). V lost 10 bases to trimming and J lost 4 bases, with 16 bases between them. Germline V gene sequence: CDR1 MNHNS, CDR2 SASEGT. The CDR3 runs to 13 residues.

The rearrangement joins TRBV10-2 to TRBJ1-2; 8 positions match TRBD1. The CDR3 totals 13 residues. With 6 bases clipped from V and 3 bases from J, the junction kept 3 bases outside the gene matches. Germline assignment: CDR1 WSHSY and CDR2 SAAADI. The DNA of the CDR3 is TGCGCCAGCAGGGACAGGGAGGACTATGGCTACACCTTC. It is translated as CASRDREDYGYTF.

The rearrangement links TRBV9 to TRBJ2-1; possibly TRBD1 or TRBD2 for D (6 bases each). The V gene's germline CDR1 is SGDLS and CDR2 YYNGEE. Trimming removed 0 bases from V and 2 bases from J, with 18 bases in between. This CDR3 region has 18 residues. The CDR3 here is CASSVGQGRTVAYNEQFF. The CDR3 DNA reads TGTGCCAGCAGCGTAGGTCAGGGGAGGACTGTCGCCTACAATGAGCAGTTCTTC.

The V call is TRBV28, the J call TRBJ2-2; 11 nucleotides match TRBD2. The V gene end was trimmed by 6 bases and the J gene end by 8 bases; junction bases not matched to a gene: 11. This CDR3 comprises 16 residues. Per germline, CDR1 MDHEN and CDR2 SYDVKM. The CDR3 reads CASSETSGSGRGELFF. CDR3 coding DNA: TGTGCCAGCAGCGAAACTAGCGGGAGTGGGAGAGGGGAGCTGTTTTTT.

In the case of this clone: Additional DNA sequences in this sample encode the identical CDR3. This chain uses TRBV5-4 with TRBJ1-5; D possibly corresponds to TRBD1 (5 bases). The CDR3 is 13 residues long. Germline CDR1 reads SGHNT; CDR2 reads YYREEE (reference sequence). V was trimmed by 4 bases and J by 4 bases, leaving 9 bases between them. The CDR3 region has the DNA TGTGCCAGCAGCCTAGACAGAAATCAGCCCCAGCATTTT. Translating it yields CASSLDRNQPQHF.

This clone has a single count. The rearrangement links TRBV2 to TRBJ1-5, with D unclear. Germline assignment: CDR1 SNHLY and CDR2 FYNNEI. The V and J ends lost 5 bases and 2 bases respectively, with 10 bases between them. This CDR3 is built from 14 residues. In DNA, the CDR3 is TGTGCCAGCAGTCGCCGGGCGGGCAATCAGCCCCAGCATTTT. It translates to CASSRRAGNQPQHF.

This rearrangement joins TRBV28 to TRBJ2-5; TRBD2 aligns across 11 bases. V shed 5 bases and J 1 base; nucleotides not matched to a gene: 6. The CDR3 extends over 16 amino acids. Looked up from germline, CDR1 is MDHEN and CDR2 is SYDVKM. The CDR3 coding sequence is TGTGCCAGCAGTAGGCTAGCGGGAGGCATCCAAGAGACCCAGTACTTC. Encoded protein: CASSRLAGGIQETQYF.

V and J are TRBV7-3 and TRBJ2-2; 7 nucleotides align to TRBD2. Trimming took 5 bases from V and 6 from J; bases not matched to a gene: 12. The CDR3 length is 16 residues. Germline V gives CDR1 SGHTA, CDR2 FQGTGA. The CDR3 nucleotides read TGTGCCAGCAGCCCACTCGGGGGGAGAGACGCCGGGGAGCTGTTTTTT. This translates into CASSPLGGRDAGELFF.

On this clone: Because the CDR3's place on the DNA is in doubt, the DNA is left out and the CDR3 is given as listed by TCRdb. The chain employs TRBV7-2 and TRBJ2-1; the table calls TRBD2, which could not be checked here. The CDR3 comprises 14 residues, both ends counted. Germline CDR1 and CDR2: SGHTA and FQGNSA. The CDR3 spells CASSLVASGSIEFF.

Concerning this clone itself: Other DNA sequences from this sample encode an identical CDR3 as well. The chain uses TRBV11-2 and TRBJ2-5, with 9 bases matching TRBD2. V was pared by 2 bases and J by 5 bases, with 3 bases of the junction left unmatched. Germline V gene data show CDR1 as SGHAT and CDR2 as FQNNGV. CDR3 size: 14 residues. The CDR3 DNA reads TGTGCCAGCAGCTTATTAAGCGGGAGGGAGACCCAGTACTTC. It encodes CASSLLSGRETQYF.

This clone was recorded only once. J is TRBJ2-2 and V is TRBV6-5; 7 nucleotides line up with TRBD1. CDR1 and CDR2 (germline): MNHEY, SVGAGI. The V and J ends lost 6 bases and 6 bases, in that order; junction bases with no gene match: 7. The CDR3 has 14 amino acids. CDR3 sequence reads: CASRAQGKAGELFF. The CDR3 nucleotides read TGTGCCAGCAGGGCACAGGGGAAAGCCGGGGAGCTGTTTTTT.